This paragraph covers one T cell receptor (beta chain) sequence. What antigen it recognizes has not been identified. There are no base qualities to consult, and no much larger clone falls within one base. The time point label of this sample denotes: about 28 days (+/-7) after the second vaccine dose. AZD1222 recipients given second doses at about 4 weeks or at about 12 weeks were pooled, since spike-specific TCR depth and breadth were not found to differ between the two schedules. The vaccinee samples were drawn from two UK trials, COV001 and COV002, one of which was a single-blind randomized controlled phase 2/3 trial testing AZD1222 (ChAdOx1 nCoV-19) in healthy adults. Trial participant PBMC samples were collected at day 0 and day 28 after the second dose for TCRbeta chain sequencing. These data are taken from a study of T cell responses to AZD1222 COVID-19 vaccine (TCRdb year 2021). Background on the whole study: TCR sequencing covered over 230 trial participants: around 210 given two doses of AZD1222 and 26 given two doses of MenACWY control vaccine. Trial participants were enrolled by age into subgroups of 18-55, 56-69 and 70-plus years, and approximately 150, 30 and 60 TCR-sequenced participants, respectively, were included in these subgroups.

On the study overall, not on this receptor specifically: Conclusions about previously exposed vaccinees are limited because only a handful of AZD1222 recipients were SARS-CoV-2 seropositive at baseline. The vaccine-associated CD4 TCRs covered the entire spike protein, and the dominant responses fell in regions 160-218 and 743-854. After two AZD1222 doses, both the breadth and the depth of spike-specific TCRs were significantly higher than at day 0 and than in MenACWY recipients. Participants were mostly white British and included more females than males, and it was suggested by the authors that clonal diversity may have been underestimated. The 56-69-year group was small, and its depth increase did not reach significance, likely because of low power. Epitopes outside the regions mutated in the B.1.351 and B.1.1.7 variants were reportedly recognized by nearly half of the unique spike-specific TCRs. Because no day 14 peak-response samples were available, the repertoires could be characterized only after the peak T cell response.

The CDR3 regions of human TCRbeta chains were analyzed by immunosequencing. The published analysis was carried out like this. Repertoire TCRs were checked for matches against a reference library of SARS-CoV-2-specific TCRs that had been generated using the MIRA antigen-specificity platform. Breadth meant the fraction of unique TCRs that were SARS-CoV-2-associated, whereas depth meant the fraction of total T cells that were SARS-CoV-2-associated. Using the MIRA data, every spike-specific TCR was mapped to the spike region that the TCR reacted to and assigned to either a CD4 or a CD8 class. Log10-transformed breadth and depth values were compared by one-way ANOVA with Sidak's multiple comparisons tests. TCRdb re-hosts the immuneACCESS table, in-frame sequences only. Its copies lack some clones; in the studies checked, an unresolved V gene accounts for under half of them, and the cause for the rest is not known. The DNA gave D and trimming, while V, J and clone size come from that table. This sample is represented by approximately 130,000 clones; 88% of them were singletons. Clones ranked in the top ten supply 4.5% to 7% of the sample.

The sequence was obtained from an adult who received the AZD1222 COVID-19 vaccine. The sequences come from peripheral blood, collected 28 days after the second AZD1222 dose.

The CDR3 corresponds to CASSLGGQGARLAFF. The DNA sequence follows: TGTGCCAGCAGTCTTGGGGGACAGGGGGCGCGGCTGGCTTTCTTT. The sequence is built from TRBV28 and TRBJ1-1, with 12 bases aligning to TRBD1. V has 5 bases trimmed and J has 11 bases trimmed; junction bases matching no gene number 12. Including cysteine and phenylalanine, the CDR3 has 15 amino acids. The retained sequence is limited to the CDR3, 45 bases, with the frame set at the first base. Via the germline V gene, CDR1 is MDHEN and CDR2 SYDVKM. Beyond the CDR3, the reference TRBV28 and TRBJ1-1 genes provide the residues; the full variable domain reads: DVKVTQSSRYLVKRTGEKVFLECVQDMDHENMFWYRQDPGLGLRLIYFSYDVKMKEKGDIPEGYSVSREKKERFSLILESASTNQTSMYLCASSLGGQGARLAFFGQGTRLTVV.